One sample yielded the 19 T cell receptor beta chains listed below, sequenced in a study of CD8 T cells in ankylosing spondylitis. MiXCR, applied by TCRdb to the 5' RACE reads, yields one record per CDR3 protein. This table has about 270,000 distinct CDR3 sequences, 30% to 35% appearing once. The sample was blood, either unsorted or a sorted T cell fraction (not recorded which). Receptors originate from a male donor with ankylosing spondylitis or in good health (not recorded which).

There are a few counts of this clonotype. The CDR3 nucleotides are TGTGCCAGCAGTTACTCCCCGGGGAGCGAAAAACTGTTTTTT. It yields the protein CASSYSPGSEKLFF. The chain links TRBV6-5 to TRBJ1-4, with D hard to call. Trimming took off 0 bases at V and 8 bases at J, with 10 bases between the two ends. In germline, CDR1 is MNHEY, CDR2 SVGAGI. The CDR3 length is 14 residues.

The chain uses TRBV20-1 and TRBJ2-3, with D maybe TRBD2 (5 bases). The CDR3 totals 14 residues. Deletions cut 3 bases from V and 2 bases from J, with 12 bases between. In germline, CDR1 is DFQATT, CDR2 SNEGSKA (reference sequence). The CDR3 reads CSAREVEPTDTQYF. In DNA form, the CDR3 reads TGCAGTGCTAGGGAGGTAGAGCCCACAGATACGCAGTATTTT.

J is TRBJ1-5 and V is TRBV6-5; D is undetermined. The CDR3 extends over 17 amino acids. Germline CDR1 MNHEY, CDR2 SVGAGI. With 0 bases removed from V and 2 bases from J, the gap between germline ends came to 14 bases. The CDR3 DNA sequence: TGTGCCAGCAGTTACTCCTGGGCCCCCGGGGGCAATCAGCCCCAGCATTTT. Its protein product is CASSYSWAPGGNQPQHF.

This clonotype was observed a few times. The rearrangement links TRBV4-1 to TRBJ2-3, with a weak D call TRBD2 (5 bases). This CDR3 is 16 amino acids long. Germline values: CDR1 MGHRA, CDR2 YSYEKL. V lost 3 bases to trimming and J lost 2 bases, with 15 bases between them. The CDR3 region has the DNA TGCGCCAGCAGCCAGCCCGGACTGATTAACACAGATACGCAGTATTTT. Amino acids: CASSQPGLINTDTQYF.

The J gene is TRBJ2-2, the V gene TRBV11-2, with D uncertain. Trimming cost V 0 bases and J 9 bases, with 5 bases left between them. The CDR3 runs to 12 residues. Germline CDR1 SGHAT, CDR2 FQNNGV. CDR3 loop: CASSLDPRELFF. In DNA, the CDR3 is TGTGCCAGCAGCTTAGATCCCAGGGAGCTGTTTTTT.

This chain joins TRBV7-9 and TRBJ2-5; no clear D. V lost 4 bases, J lost 4 bases, and 10 bases lay in between. Germline assignment: CDR1 SEHNR and CDR2 FQNEAQ (reference sequence). CDR3 size: 13 residues. The CDR3 here is CASSSPFSETQYF. The CDR3, as DNA: TGTGCCAGCAGCTCCCCCTTCTCAGAGACCCAGTACTTC.

The CDR3 spells CSATRTATGGFNEQYF. CDR3 sequence (DNA): TGCAGTGCTACAAGGACGGCGACAGGGGGGTTTAACGAGCAGTACTTC. This rearrangement joins TRBV20-1 to TRBJ2-7; TRBD1 matches 9 bases. Looked up from germline, CDR1 is DFQATT and CDR2 is SNEGSKA (reference sequence). V dropped 4 bases and J dropped 5; count of bases not matched to a gene: 15. The CDR3 extends over 16 amino acids.

The chain uses TRBV29-1 and TRBJ2-7; TRBD1 or TRBD2 may be the D gene (5 bases each). V was pared by 6 bases and J by 5 bases, with 17 bases between. The CDR3 is 13 residues long. CDR1 and CDR2 (germline): SQVTM, ANQGSEA. The CDR3 DNA reads TGCAGCGTCGAGGGGCCCCTGAGGGACGAGCAGTACTTC. Translating it yields CSVEGPLRDEQYF.

This clonotype was picked up a small number of times. This rearrangement joins TRBV6-1 to TRBJ1-3; D is perhaps TRBD1 (5 bases). The CDR3 loop spans 20 amino acids. Germline V gene data show CDR1 as MNHNS and CDR2 as SASEGT. V dropped 6 bases and J dropped 0 bases, with 27 bases sitting between them. The CDR3 sequence: CASRERDGSYLPYSGNTIYF. Written as DNA, the CDR3 is TGTGCCAGCAGAGAACGGGACGGGTCGTATCTCCCTTACTCTGGAAACACCATATATTTT.

This chain uses TRBV7-9 with TRBJ2-5; D gene ambiguous. Trimming took off 5 bases at V and 4 bases at J, with 17 bases between the two ends. Germline V CDR1 and CDR2: SEHNR, FQNEAQ (reference sequence). This CDR3 has 15 amino acids. The CDR3 nucleotides read TGTGCCAGCAGCACCCTATCTAGATATGGAGAGACCCAGTACTTC. Translating gives CASSTLSRYGETQYF.

The table lists this clonotype with a count of one. The CDR3 DNA is TGTGCCAGCAGGCCCGGGCTAGCGCCTAGCAATGAGCAGTTCTTC. Its translation is CASRPGLAPSNEQFF. The genes are TRBV11-2 and TRBJ2-1, with D perhaps matching TRBD2 (6 bases). Germline CDR1 and CDR2: SGHAT and FQNNGV. The CDR3 sequence is 15 residues long. V dropped 6 bases and J dropped 6 bases, with 18 bases sitting between them.

This chain uses TRBV12-3 or TRBV12-4 with TRBJ1-2; 9 bases are shared with TRBD1. J lost 5 bases, V lost 3 bases, and 10 bases had no gene match. This CDR3 contains 16 residues. The chain's CDR3 is CASSFHRQGGWYGYTF. The CDR3 DNA follows: TGTGCCAGCAGTTTCCACCGACAGGGGGGTTGGTATGGCTACACCTTC.

There are a few counts of this clonotype. CDR3 amino acids: CASSPEVADTQYF. The CDR3, as DNA: TGTGCCAGCAGCCCCGAGGTCGCAGATACGCAGTATTTT. The chain is built from TRBV11-1 and TRBJ2-3; D remains unclear. The V gene's germline CDR1 is SGHAT and CDR2 FQDESV (reference sequence). The CDR3 extends over 13 amino acids. V was clipped by 5 bases and J by 4 bases, with 10 bases between them.

This clonotype was counted a few times. The CDR3 reads CASSEAGTVTETQYF. In DNA form, the CDR3 reads TGTGCCAGCAGTGAAGCCGGGACAGTAACAGAGACCCAGTACTTC. V and J are TRBV2 and TRBJ2-5; 7 bases map to TRBD1. Germline CDR1 is SNHLY and CDR2 is FYNNEI. This CDR3 region has 15 residues. V was pared by 0 bases and J by 4 bases, with 5 bases of the junction left unmatched.

This chain connects TRBV20-1 to TRBJ1-5; TRBD1 matches at 7 bases. This CDR3 is 13 amino acids long. The V gene's germline CDR1 is DFQATT and CDR2 SNEGSKA (reference sequence). V dropped 4 bases and J dropped 6; count of bases not matched to a gene: 6. The CDR3 coding sequence is TGCAGTGCTAACCGGGACAGAGCTCAGCCCCAGCATTTT. Amino acids: CSANRDRAQPQHF.

The V call is TRBV9, the J call TRBJ1-6; D unresolved. This CDR3 comprises 14 residues. Germline CDR1 SGDLS, CDR2 YYNGEE. The V and J ends lost 0 bases and 6 bases respectively, with 7 bases between them. The CDR3 DNA reads as TGTGCCAGCAGCGTAGGAAGCCTTAATTCACCCCTCCACTTT. This gives the protein CASSVGSLNSPLHF.

This clonotype has a handful of counts. This chain connects TRBV10-3 to TRBJ2-7; TRBD2 matches at 10 bases. From germline, CDR1 is ENHRY and CDR2 SYGVKD. The CDR3 is 15 residues long. V dropped 3 bases and J dropped 0; count of bases not matched to a gene: 2. The CDR3 bases are TGTGCCATCAGTGACCCTAGCGGGAGCTCCTACGAGCAGTACTTC. This sequence encodes CAISDPSGSSYEQYF.

This clonotype has only a few counts. V and J are TRBV20-1 and TRBJ2-3; D uncertain. CDR3 size: 15 residues. V gave up 0 bases and J gave up 2 bases, with 12 bases separating them. Germline CDR1 DFQATT, CDR2 SNEGSKA (reference sequence). CDR3 nucleotide sequence: TGCAGTGCTAGAGACCTAGTGGGTCCCACAGATACGCAGTATTTT. Translation gives CSARDLVGPTDTQYF.

The table lists this clonotype with a few counts. V usage is TRBV29-1 and J usage is TRBJ2-7; D is unresolved. Trimming shortened V by 3 bases and J by 5 bases, and 11 bases separated the two germline ends. CDR1 and CDR2 from the germline V gene are SQVTM and ANQGSEA. This CDR3 is built from 12 residues. The CDR3 protein is CSVDAGADEQYF. The CDR3 bases are TGCAGCGTTGATGCAGGCGCCGACGAGCAGTACTTC.